This entry features one T cell receptor beta chain sequence. In the original processing: Nucleated cell counts were estimated from reference gene primer amplification. Sequenced by immunoSEQ multiplex PCR; TCRdb stores in-frame clones only, minus some. The D gene and trimming were derived from the DNA, and the V and J assignments and clone size from that table. This sample has 330,000 or so clones, with approximately 88% found just once. The sample comes from a study of blood T cell repertoires in COVID-19. For the study at large: COVID-19 samples, acute and convalescent, were from the United States, Italy and Spain.

Trimming stripped 5 bases from V and 5 bases from J, with 10 bases between. CDR3 length: 13 amino acids. Patients from Seattle were sampled longitudinally, starting during active infection. This sequence joins TRBV12-3 or TRBV12-4 and TRBJ1-3, with unresolved D. The source of this sequence is a man aged 25-40 years with COVID-19, enrolled during active disease. The specimen sequenced was peripheral blood. CDR3 in amino acids: CASSNILRNTIYF. The DNA for the CDR3 is TGTGCCAGCAGTAACATCCTGCGAAACACCATATATTTT.